This T cell receptor beta chain was sequenced for a study of blood T cell repertoires in COVID-19. On the study more broadly: COVID-19 samples collected from the United States, Italy and Spain covered acute and convalescent phases. In each case, the material was cDNA or gDNA derived from T cells, B-cell-depleted T cells, or PBMCs.

In this sample, this clone turned up a few times. The CDR3 runs 17 residues. Germline CDR1 reads SGHAT; CDR2 reads FQNNGV. The J segment lost 2 bases and the V segment lost 2 bases, leaving 9 bases of the junction unmatched. Per the original methods: Reference gene primer amplification gave nucleated cell count estimates. Sequencing used immunoSEQ multiplex PCR; TCRdb keeps in-frame clones, though not all of them. V, J and clone size derive from that table, while D and trimming were established from the DNA sequence. The table has roughly 88,000 clones, 80% to 90% seen once. The clonotype was recovered from a woman older than 75 with acute or convalescent COVID-19. The sample was peripheral blood. The chain combines TRBV11-2 with TRBJ1-3; TRBD1 agrees at 7 bases. Here the CDR3 DNA reads TGTGCCAGCAGCTTAATGCGGGGCAGGGGGACTGGAAACACCATATATTTT. Translation gives CASSLMRGRGTGNTIYF.